The 32 T cell receptor beta chains listed next were all sequenced from one sample in a study of T-cell memory formation after mild COVID-19. TCRdb re-called the 5' RACE reads with MiXCR, one entry per CDR3 protein. Of some 130,000 distinct CDR3 sequences in the sample, about 16% were seen once. The specimen was PBMCs or a T cell subset sorted from them (not recorded which). All receptors derive from an adult woman who had mild COVID-19 (a few samples of this study predate the infection). Cell type and time point are not known.

This clonotype was counted only a few times. The chain joins TRBV29-1 to TRBJ2-1, with 7 bases fitting TRBD1. Per germline, CDR1 SQVTM and CDR2 ANQGSEA. The CDR3 is made up of 14 amino acids. V lost 3 bases to trimming and J lost 2 bases; unmatched junction nucleotides: 4. As DNA, the CDR3 is TGCAGCGTTGACGGGCAGGGGGCCTACAATGAGCAGTTCTTC. This sequence encodes CSVDGQGAYNEQFF.

The chain joins TRBV4-1 to TRBJ1-2, with 10 bases identical to TRBD1. CDR3 length: 14 residues. Germline CDR1 MGHRA, CDR2 YSYEKL. Trimming at V came to 8 bases and at J to 6 bases, leaving 9 bases not matched to a gene. CDR3 loop: CASRTGTGEDGYTF. CDR3 in DNA: TGCGCCAGCCGGACCGGGACAGGGGAGGATGGCTACACCTTC.

This clonotype turned up a few times. The V call is TRBV4-1, the J call TRBJ1-1; no definite D call. This CDR3 spans 12 amino acids. V lost 0 bases, J lost 10 bases, and 9 bases lay in between. CDR1 and CDR2 (germline): MGHRA, YSYEKL. CDR3 sequence: CASSQDRWTAFF. Written as DNA, the CDR3 is TGCGCCAGCAGCCAAGATCGCTGGACAGCTTTCTTT.

This clonotype was picked up a small number of times. The rearrangement links TRBV9 to TRBJ2-1; 8 nucleotides agree with TRBD2. The CDR3 extends over 16 amino acids. Germline CDR1 SGDLS, CDR2 YYNGEE. V lost 0 bases, J lost 5 bases, and 7 bases stayed unmatched. CDR3 DNA sequence: TGTGCCAGCAGCGTAGGCGGTAGCGGGGTCGACAATGAGCAGTTCTTC. As protein: CASSVGGSGVDNEQFF.

This clonotype was counted only a few times. The chain recombines TRBV12-3 or TRBV12-4 with TRBJ2-5; the D is unclear. The CDR3 has 13 residues. The V end lost 2 bases, the J end lost 5 bases, and 9 bases lay between the germline ends. As DNA, the CDR3 is TGTGCCAGCAGTTTATATGTTGGGGAGACCCAGTACTTC. It is translated as CASSLYVGETQYF.

There are many counts of this clonotype. The V gene is TRBV5-1, the J gene TRBJ2-7, with 7 positions matching TRBD1. V lost 0 bases, J lost 2 bases, and 2 bases stayed unmatched. CDR3 length: 14 residues. In germline, CDR1 is SGHRS, CDR2 YFSETQ. The CDR3 nucleotides read TGCGCCAGCAGCTTGGGGCAGGGGGCCTACGAGCAGTACTTC. It encodes CASSLGQGAYEQYF. Looking up the rest from reference TRBV5-1 and TRBJ2-7 gives the full variable domain: KAGVTQTPRYLIKTRGQQVTLSCSPISGHRSVSWYQQTPGQGLQFLFEYFSETQRNKGNFPGRFSGRQFSNSRSEMNVSTLELGDSALYLCASSLGQGAYEQYFGPGTRLTVT.

In this sample, this clonotype turned up a few times. This chain links TRBV29-1 with TRBJ1-1; D is uncertain. This CDR3 has 14 residues. Trimming left V 7 bases short and J 1 base short, with 16 bases between. Germline CDR1 and CDR2: SQVTM and ANQGSEA. DNA of the CDR3: TGCAGCGCCAGAATCATGGACGGGAACACTGAAGCTTTCTTT. The encoded protein is CSARIMDGNTEAFF.

This sequence joins TRBV30 and TRBJ2-3; D unclear. Germline V CDR1 and CDR2: GTSNPN, SVGIG (reference sequence). With 0 bases removed from V and 0 bases from J, the gap between germline ends came to 10 bases. This CDR3 spans 15 amino acids. The DNA for the CDR3 is TGTGCCTGGAGTGTGGCCAGAAAGAGCACAGATACGCAGTATTTT. This sequence encodes CAWSVARKSTDTQYF. The full variable domain, in which reference TRBV30 and TRBJ2-3 provide the parts outside the CDR3, is SQTIHQWPATLVQPVGSPLSLECTVEGTSNPNLYWYRQAAGRGLQLLFYSVGIGQISSEVPQNLSASRPQDRQFILSSKKLLLSDSGFYLCAWSVARKSTDTQYFGPGTRLTVL.

The sample holds a few counts of this clonotype. V gene TRBV7-9 combines with J gene TRBJ2-1; 7 nucleotides align to TRBD1. CDR3 length equals 16 residues. Germline-derived CDR1 and CDR2 are SEHNR and FQNEAQ (reference sequence). The V gene end was trimmed by 4 bases and the J gene end by 4 bases; junction bases not matched to a gene: 10. The CDR3 DNA sequence: TGTGCCAGCAGCTCACCCGACAGGGTACGGTACAATGAGCAGTTCTTC. Amino acids: CASSSPDRVRYNEQFF.

The V and J genes are TRBV19 and TRBJ2-1; the D is unclear. There are 15 residues in the CDR3. CDR1 is LNHDA and CDR2 is SQIVND in the germline V gene (reference sequence). Trimming shortened V by 3 bases and J by 1 base, and 10 bases separated the two germline ends. CDR3 sequence reads: CASSIQATSYNEQFF. In DNA, the CDR3 is TGTGCCAGTAGTATTCAAGCGACTTCCTACAATGAGCAGTTCTTC. The whole variable domain, filled in from reference TRBV19 and TRBJ2-1, reads DGGITQSPKYLFRKEGQNVTLSCEQNLNHDAMYWYRQDPGQGLRLIYYSQIVNDFQKGDIAEGYSVSREKKESFPLTVTSAQKNPTAFYLCASSIQATSYNEQFFGPGTRLTVL.

In its sample, this clonotype was seen a few times. The chain employs TRBV7-2 and TRBJ2-3; no clear D. Trimming took 5 bases from V and 6 from J, leaving 18 bases between them. The CDR3 totals 15 residues. In germline, CDR1 is SGHTA, CDR2 FQGNSA. The CDR3 sequence: CASSHYTARRDTQYF. The CDR3 DNA reads TGTGCCAGCAGCCATTACACGGCCCGGCGGGATACGCAGTATTTT.

This clonotype came up a few times. The chain couples TRBV10-3 to TRBJ2-6, with D possibly called TRBD1 or TRBD2 (5 bases each). The ends were cut back, 2 bases at V and 0 bases at J, with 8 bases in the middle. Looked up from germline, CDR1 is ENHRY and CDR2 is SYGVKD. The CDR3 is 16 residues long. The chain's CDR3 is CAISEGTGSGANVLTF. The CDR3 nucleotides are TGTGCCATCAGTGAGGGGACGGGCTCTGGGGCCAACGTCCTGACTTTC.

The table lists this clonotype with a few counts. The chain couples TRBV7-9 to TRBJ2-3; 13 positions agree with TRBD2. Germline trimming cut 6 bases from V and 4 bases from J; bases unmatched to any gene: 10. The germline V gene has CDR1 SEHNR and CDR2 FQNEAQ (reference sequence). The CDR3 contains 17 residues. The CDR3 DNA sequence: TGTGCCAGCAGTTGCAGAAGACTAGCGGGAGGAGCAGATACGCAGTATTTT. Translated, it gives CASSCRRLAGGADTQYF.

This rearrangement joins TRBV10-3 to TRBJ2-7, with no clear D. The V and J ends lost 0 bases and 3 bases respectively, with 9 bases between them. This CDR3 comprises 14 residues. Germline V lookup: CDR1 ENHRY, CDR2 SYGVKD. CDR3 nucleotides: TGTGCCATCAGTGAGTCAGCGCAGTTCTACGAGCAGTACTTC. This gives the protein CAISESAQFYEQYF.

This chain connects TRBV11-2 to TRBJ2-7; 7 bases align to TRBD1. Germline-derived CDR1 and CDR2 are SGHAT and FQNNGV. This CDR3 has 15 residues. V lost 2 bases and J lost 2; bases outside the gene matches: 6. CDR3 bases: TGTGCCAGCAGCTTAAGGGGGCAGACTGCCTACGAGCAGTACTTC. Its translation: CASSLRGQTAYEQYF.

The rearrangement joins TRBV5-4 to TRBJ2-2; weak D call: TRBD2 (5 bases). The CDR3 is made up of 13 amino acids. Germline CDR1 is SGHNT and CDR2 is YYREEE (reference sequence). V shed 1 base and J shed 7 bases, with 8 bases lying between them. CDR3 in amino acids: CASSLSGDGELFF. The DNA for the CDR3 is TGTGCCAGCAGCTTGAGCGGTGACGGGGAGCTGTTTTTT. Drawing the rest from reference TRBV5-4 and TRBJ2-2, the complete variable domain is ETGVTQSPTHLIKTRGQQVTLRCSSQSGHNTVSWYQQALGQGPQFIFQYYREEENGRGNFPPRFSGLQFPNYSSELNVNALELDDSALYLCASSLSGDGELFFGEGSRLTVL.

This clonotype was counted between two and nine times. V and J are TRBV7-6 and TRBJ2-2; 8 positions agree with TRBD2. V dropped 1 base and J dropped 1; count of bases not matched to a gene: 2. Germline loops: CDR1 SGHVS, CDR2 FNYEAQ. This CDR3 has 16 amino acids. DNA for the CDR3: TGTGCCAGCAGCTTAGGAGCGGGGGTGAACACCGGGGAGCTGTTTTTT. The encoded protein is CASSLGAGVNTGELFF.

In its sample, this clonotype was seen a few times. The chain has TRBV9 and TRBJ2-7; no clear D gene. V was clipped by 4 bases and J by 6 bases, with 17 bases between them. Per germline, CDR1 SGDLS and CDR2 YYNGEE. The length of the CDR3 is 14 residues. CDR3 nucleotide sequence: TGTGCCAGCAGCCCCCCGGGCAGGAACGGCGAGCAGTACTTC. Protein sequence: CASSPPGRNGEQYF.

This chain uses TRBV12-3 or TRBV12-4 with TRBJ1-1; D not resolved. With 3 bases removed from V and 5 bases from J, the gap between germline ends came to 10 bases. The CDR3 has 13 amino acids. CDR3 amino acids: CASSFVEVTEAFF. As DNA, the CDR3 is TGTGCCAGCAGTTTTGTCGAGGTAACTGAAGCTTTCTTT.

The chain couples TRBV5-1 to TRBJ1-1, with a tentative D call TRBD1 (5 bases). V shed 1 base and J shed 0 bases, with 10 bases lying between them. Germline CDR1 and CDR2: SGHRS and YFSETQ. The CDR3 sequence is 15 residues long. CDR3 bases: TGCGCCAGCAGCTTGTCCAGGGCCATGAACACTGAAGCTTTCTTT. This codes for CASSLSRAMNTEAFF. Drawing the rest from reference TRBV5-1 and TRBJ1-1, the complete variable domain is KAGVTQTPRYLIKTRGQQVTLSCSPISGHRSVSWYQQTPGQGLQFLFEYFSETQRNKGNFPGRFSGRQFSNSRSEMNVSTLELGDSALYLCASSLSRAMNTEAFFGQGTRLTVV.

This clonotype has more than one count but fewer than ten. The rearrangement links TRBV29-1 to TRBJ2-3, with unresolved D. The V gene's germline CDR1 is SQVTM and CDR2 ANQGSEA. The CDR3 is 12 amino acids. V lost 6 bases and J lost 4, with 11 bases in between. CDR3 protein: CSVQPGPDTQYF. The CDR3 coding sequence is TGCAGCGTCCAACCGGGCCCAGATACGCAGTATTTT.

The chain joins TRBV27 to TRBJ2-1; 11 bases line up with TRBD2. Germline values: CDR1 MNHEY, CDR2 SMNVEV (reference sequence). V lost 8 bases to trimming and J lost 4 bases; unmatched junction nucleotides: 4. The CDR3 has 14 residues. This CDR3 reads CASGGTSGYNEQFF. The CDR3 region has the DNA TGTGCCAGCGGGGGGACTAGCGGTTACAATGAGCAGTTCTTC.

At least ten counts were recorded for this clonotype. V and J are TRBV5-1 and TRBJ2-7; D is ambiguous. Per the germline V gene, CDR1 is SGHRS and CDR2 is YFSETQ. V lost 2 bases and J lost 4, with 7 bases in between. This CDR3 spans 12 amino acids. Here the CDR3 DNA reads TGCGCCAGCAGCTTATCGGGTTACGAGCAGTACTTC. As protein: CASSLSGYEQYF.

This chain joins TRBV7-2 and TRBJ2-7, with 11 bases that match TRBD2. CDR3 length equals 18 residues. Looked up from germline, CDR1 is SGHTA and CDR2 is FQGNSA. V shed 1 base, J shed 0 bases, and the junction held 8 bases outside the gene matches. CDR3 nucleotides: TGTGCCAGCAGCTTAGAGAGAGGGACTAGCGGCCCCTCCTACGAGCAGTACTTC. Translated: CASSLERGTSGPSYEQYF.

This clonotype was counted only a few times. The chain joins TRBV6-5 to TRBJ2-2; 7 nucleotides match TRBD1. The germline CDR1 and CDR2 sequences are MNHEY and SVGAGI. The junction had 10 bases not matched to a gene; V was cut back by 6 bases and J by 3 bases. The CDR3 has 16 residues. CDR3 in DNA: TGTGCCAGCAGCCGCGACAGGGACGGCTACACCGGGGAGCTGTTTTTT. It translates to CASSRDRDGYTGELFF.

This clonotype showed up just a few times. This chain links TRBV18 with TRBJ2-5, with no clear D. The CDR3 has 15 residues. Trimming stripped 5 bases from V and 0 bases from J, with 13 bases between. Germline V gene lookup returns CDR1 KGHSH and CDR2 LQKENI. As DNA, the CDR3 is TGTGCCAGCTCATCGACTGGGCAGGACCAAGAGACCCAGTACTTC. It is translated as CASSSTGQDQETQYF.

V gene TRBV2 combines with J gene TRBJ1-5, with a tentative D call TRBD1 (5 bases). Germline V gene data show CDR1 as SNHLY and CDR2 as FYNNEI. The CDR3 totals 13 residues. With 8 bases removed from V and 7 bases from J, the gap between germline ends came to 15 bases. DNA of the CDR3: TGTGCCAGCTGCTGGGAGGGGAACCAGCCCCAGCATTTT. Amino acid sequence: CASCWEGNQPQHF.

The sample holds a few counts of this clonotype. The chain carries TRBV14 and TRBJ2-7; D may be TRBD1 (6 bases). Germline lookup yields CDR1 SGHDN and CDR2 FVKESK. Trimming shortened V by 9 bases and J by 0 bases, and 12 bases separated the two germline ends. The CDR3 spans 13 residues. The CDR3, as DNA: TGTGCCAGTTCAGGGGCAGACTCCTACGAGCAGTACTTC. This codes for CASSGADSYEQYF.

This clonotype was seen only a few times. CDR3 sequence (DNA): TGTGCCAGCAGCTTAGCTTCCTCTTACAATGAGCAGTTCTTC. As protein: CASSLASSYNEQFF. V and J are TRBV7-6 and TRBJ2-1; D is undetermined. The length of the CDR3 is 14 residues. CDR1 is SGHVS, CDR2 FNYEAQ, per germline. Trimming left V 0 bases short and J 4 bases short, with 7 bases between.

The sample holds a few counts of this clonotype. V usage is TRBV5-1 and J usage is TRBJ2-3, with a weak D call TRBD2 (5 bases). V dropped 5 bases and J dropped 0 bases, with 16 bases sitting between them. Germline values: CDR1 SGHRS, CDR2 YFSETQ. The CDR3 loop spans 16 amino acids. The CDR3 bases are TGCGCCAGCAGTAAGGGCGACGGGGTTAGCACAGATACGCAGTATTTT. Encoded protein: CASSKGDGVSTDTQYF.

This sequence joins TRBV7-8 and TRBJ2-7; possible D gene TRBD2, 5 bases. The germline gives CDR1 SGHVS, CDR2 FQNEAQ. With 5 bases removed from V and 0 bases from J, the gap between germline ends came to 14 bases. The length of the CDR3 is 15 residues. The CDR3, as DNA: TGTGCCAGCAGCCCTCCCGGACTGCCCTCCTACGAGCAGTACTTC. This encodes CASSPPGLPSYEQYF.

V usage is TRBV7-2 and J usage is TRBJ2-5; D remains ambiguous. The CDR3 extends over 15 amino acids. CDR1 SGHTA and CDR2 FQGNSA come from the germline V gene. The V end was cut by 2 bases, the J end by 3 bases, with 13 bases between. The CDR3 reads CASSLRSAAEETQYF. The CDR3 nucleotides read TGTGCCAGCAGCTTACGCTCCGCGGCTGAAGAGACCCAGTACTTC.